One T cell receptor beta chain is described in this entry. Its antigen remains unknown. Total RNA came from unfractionated whole blood. This specimen comes from a study of human T cells and chemical hapten exposure. Study-wide context: Per-sample TCR yield variation was attributed mainly to small pooled library volume differences. Study results and limitations: Sensitizing to DPC left TCRs with a frequency above 1 in 1000 unaltered.

Germline values: CDR1 PRHDT, CDR2 FYEKMQ (reference sequence). The CDR3 contains 14 residues. J was trimmed by 5 bases and V by 3 bases; bases with no gene match: 4. The library put unique molecular identifiers onto individual cDNA molecules. Original handling: A typical sample had roughly 87,000 TCRs, with roughly 23,224 to 690,600 overall. Via MiXCR, TCRdb re-called the reads, giving one row per CDR3 protein. TCRdb assigned the V and J calls; the authors' analysis was not used. This table has about 120,000 distinct CDR3 sequences, approximately 9% appearing once. The specimen sequenced was whole blood. J is TRBJ2-1 and V is TRBV13; 7 bases match TRBD2. This receptor was obtained from a human donor in good health. Some clones in this sample may be carry-over from other donors' samples. The CDR3 DNA follows: TGTGCCAGCAGCTTCAGCGGGATCGACAATGAGCAGTTCTTC. Its protein is CASSFSGIDNEQFF.